This T cell receptor (beta chain) was sequenced for a study of regulatory T cells in long-lasting Graves disease. As for the study in general: Positivity for TSH receptor antibodies plus over 5 years of antithyroid drugs meant persistent Graves' disease.

CDR3-region Arm-PCR and iRepertoire HTBI primers produced the TCR beta libraries. As processed by the authors: Identification yielded 60 or so TRBV and 13 to 15 TRBJ segments across samples. TCRdb re-called the multiplex PCR reads with MiXCR, one entry per CDR3 protein. TCRdb assigned the V and J calls; the authors' analysis was not used. Found here are around 340,000 distinct CDR3 sequences, around 20% of them singletons; the top ten hold just under 30%. V lost 6 bases, J lost 1 base, and 10 bases lay in between. CDR1 is LNHNV, CDR2 YYDKDF, per germline (reference sequence). The CDR3 length is 13 residues. In this sample, this clonotype turned up a few times. Specified time point: persistent/refractory GD, antithyroid drugs over 5 years with positive TRAb. PBMC RNA was the source of the TCR library.

Sequenced here: peripheral blood mononuclear cells (PBMCs), sampled when the disease was refractory, from a patient treated with antithyroid drugs. The chain recombines TRBV15 with TRBJ2-7; D remains ambiguous. The sequence was collected from a female donor with Graves disease. CDR3 region: CATRSADSYEQYF. The CDR3 nucleotides are TGTGCCACCAGGTCGGCAGATTCCTACGAGCAGTACTTC.